A selection of T cell receptor beta chains follows, all from one sample in a study of cytomegalovirus exposure and HLA in healthy donors. The table came from immunoSEQ multiplex PCR; TCRdb's copy has only in-frame clones and leaves some out. Among about 120,000 clones listed, roughly 63% were seen once. The specimen was PBMCs. These receptors originate from a man aged 35 to 55 in good health and CMV-seropositive. The CDR3 runs from the conserved cysteine through the conserved F or W. The order of the fields is J gene, D gene, clone size, V gene, CDR3 protein, CDR3 DNA. A D gene is named only where the DNA matches it firmly. Some rows mark clone size as missing; the rest say once, few, many or name a class of expanded clone.

j_gene: TRBJ2-1
d_gene: TRBD1
abundance: few
v_gene: TRBV6-6
CDR3aa: CASSSRDSNYNEQFF
CDR3nt: TGTGCCAGCAGTTCCCGGGACAGTAACTACAATGAGCAGTTCTTC

j_gene: TRBJ2-3
d_gene: TRBD2
abundance: NA
v_gene: TRBV18
CDR3aa: CASSPQLAGRADTQYF
CDR3nt: TGTGCCAGCTCACCCCAACTAGCGGGACGGGCCGATACGCAGTATTTT

j_gene: TRBJ2-2
d_gene: NA
abundance: NA
v_gene: TRBV19
CDR3aa: CASIRSLLYPGELFF
CDR3nt: TGTGCCAGTATCCGGTCTCTTCTATACCCCGGGGAGCTGTTTTTT

j_gene: TRBJ2-7
d_gene: TRBD1
abundance: NA
v_gene: TRBV28
CDR3aa: CASSRRQGAYEQYF
CDR3nt: TGTGCCAGCAGTCGACGACAGGGAGCCTACGAGCAGTACTTC

j_gene: TRBJ2-5
d_gene: NA
abundance: NA
v_gene: TRBV4-1
CDR3aa: CASSQWRQETQYF
CDR3nt: TGCGCCAGCAGCCAGTGGCGGCAAGAGACCCAGTACTTC

j_gene: TRBJ2-5
d_gene: NA
abundance: NA
v_gene: TRBV2
CDR3aa: CASSMRSGQETQYF
CDR3nt: TGTGCCAGCAGCATGAGGAGCGGACAAGAGACCCAGTACTTC

j_gene: TRBJ2-4
d_gene: NA
abundance: NA
v_gene: TRBV2
CDR3aa: CASSVGAGALAKNIQYF
CDR3nt: TGTGCCAGCAGTGTCGGGGCAGGGGCGTTAGCCAAAAACATTCAGTACTTC

j_gene: TRBJ2-7
d_gene: NA
abundance: NA
v_gene: TRBV5-1
CDR3aa: CASSYRAEQYF
CDR3nt: TGCGCCAGCAGCTACAGGGCCGAGCAGTACTTC

j_gene: TRBJ2-2
d_gene: TRBD2
abundance: few
v_gene: TRBV9
CDR3aa: CASQGSGAGELFF
CDR3nt: TGTGCCAGCCAGGGTAGCGGGGCCGGGGAGCTGTTTTTT

j_gene: TRBJ1-3
d_gene: NA
abundance: NA
v_gene: TRBV9
CDR3aa: CASSVEDSGNTIYF
CDR3nt: TGTGCCAGCAGCGTAGAAGACAGTGGAAACACCATATATTTT

j_gene: TRBJ2-2
d_gene: TRBD2
abundance: NA
v_gene: TRBV7-9
CDR3aa: CASSFPAGGTNTGELFF
CDR3nt: TGTGCCAGCAGCTTCCCAGCGGGGGGTACGAACACCGGGGAGCTGTTTTTT

j_gene: TRBJ2-3
d_gene: TRBD2
abundance: NA
v_gene: TRBV10-2
CDR3aa: CASWVAGGDTQYF
CDR3nt: TGCGCCAGCTGGGTAGCGGGGGGAGATACGCAGTATTTT

j_gene: TRBJ2-2
d_gene: NA
abundance: NA
v_gene: TRBV9
CDR3aa: CASSVLGGNTGELFF
CDR3nt: TGTGCCAGCAGCGTCCTCGGGGGAAACACCGGGGAGCTGTTTTTT

j_gene: TRBJ1-2
d_gene: NA
abundance: NA
v_gene: TRBV14
CDR3aa: CASSQGNPGGKYGYKF
CDR3nt: TGTGCCAGCAGCCAAGGCAATCCGGGTGGAAAGTATGGCTACAAATTC

j_gene: TRBJ1-5
d_gene: TRBD1
abundance: NA
v_gene: TRBV5-8
CDR3aa: CASSLGAGGSQPQHF
CDR3nt: TGTGCCAGCAGCTTGGGGGCAGGGGGAAGTCAGCCCCAGCATTTT